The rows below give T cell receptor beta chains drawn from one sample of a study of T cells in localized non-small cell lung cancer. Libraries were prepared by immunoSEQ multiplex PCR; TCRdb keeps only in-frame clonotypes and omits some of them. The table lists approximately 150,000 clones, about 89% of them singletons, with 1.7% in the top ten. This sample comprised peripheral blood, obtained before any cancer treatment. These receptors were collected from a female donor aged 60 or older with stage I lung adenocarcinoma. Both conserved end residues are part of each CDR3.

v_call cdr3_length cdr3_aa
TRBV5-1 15 CASSATTGGYQPQHF
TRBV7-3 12 CASSLTGGEQYF
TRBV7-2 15 CASSLAGTSGYTQYF
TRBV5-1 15 CASSLVQGRYNEQFF
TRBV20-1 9 CSAAGTQYF
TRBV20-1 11 CSASQNTEAFF
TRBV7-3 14 CASSLHRVNTEAFF
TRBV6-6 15 CASSYSGRGNQPQHF
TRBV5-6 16 CASSLSGRSSYNEQFF
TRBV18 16 CASSPLGGQQTGELFF
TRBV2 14 CASSPLEGNNEQFF
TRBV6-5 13 CASSLGGVYGYTF
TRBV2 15 CASSAYGGDNEKLFF
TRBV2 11 CASSEWGGYTF
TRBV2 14 CASSGRGSNQPQHF
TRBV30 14 CASGGRVFTDTQYF
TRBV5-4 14 CASSLTGAKNIQYF
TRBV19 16 CASSRGPRGLNEKLFF
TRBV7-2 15 CASSYRPSATDTQYF
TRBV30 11 CAWKVMNEQFF
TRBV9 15 CASSLRASGGHEQYF